Presented here are 23 T cell receptor beta chains from one specimen sequenced in a study of T cells in Graves' hyperthyroidism and ophthalmopathy. Amplified TCR beta CDR3 regions came from RNA transcripts. A set of HTBI primers served as the primers for a first-round RT-PCR of the TCR CDR3. TCRdb redid the calling of the multiplex PCR reads with MiXCR, one entry per CDR3 protein. The table has around 400,000 distinct CDR3 sequences, 13% to 15% seen once. Source material: blood. The origin of the receptors is a woman aged 55 to 70 with Graves' ophthalmopathy.

This chain connects TRBV6-1 to TRBJ2-7; the match to TRBD2 covers 10 bases. V gave up 5 bases and J gave up 5 bases; unmatched junction bases: 9. Germline V gene data show CDR1 as MNHNS and CDR2 as SASEGT. This CDR3 is 15 amino acids long. Written as DNA, the CDR3 is TGTGCCAGCAGTACCCGGGGAGCGGGAGGGAACGAGCAGTACTTC. It codes for CASSTRGAGGNEQYF.

This clonotype was detected many times. The rearrangement joins TRBV11-2 to TRBJ2-7; D is undetermined. The germline V gene encodes CDR1 SGHAT and CDR2 FQNNGV. V lost 2 bases, J lost 1 base, and 6 bases lay in between. The CDR3 contains 13 residues. The DNA of the CDR3 is TGTGCCAGCAGCTTACGGCTGTCCTACGAGCAGTACTTC. As protein: CASSLRLSYEQYF.

This clonotype was seen repeatedly, ten times or more. The CDR3 coding sequence is TGTGCCAGCAGCTTTAGTGGCAGAGGCTACGAGCAGTACTTC. Encoded protein: CASSFSGRGYEQYF. The J gene is TRBJ2-7, the V gene TRBV7-2, with D unresolved. The germline gives CDR1 SGHTA, CDR2 FQGNSA. With 3 bases removed from V and 3 bases from J, the gap between germline ends came to 12 bases. The CDR3 has 14 residues.

This chain uses TRBV20-1 with TRBJ2-1, with TRBD2 identical over 11 bases. The germline CDR1 and CDR2 sequences are DFQATT and SNEGSKA (reference sequence). V gave up 6 bases and J gave up 8 bases; unmatched junction bases: 9. This CDR3 is 14 amino acids long. The CDR3 nucleotides are TGCAGTGCGACAACTAGCGGGAGTTTCGATGAGCAGTTCTTC. The encoded protein is CSATTSGSFDEQFF.

In this sample, this clonotype turned up many times. J is TRBJ1-1 and V is TRBV7-2, with D tentatively TRBD1 (5 bases). V was shortened by 4 bases and J by 5 bases, with 11 bases between the two germline ends. Germline V gives CDR1 SGHTA, CDR2 FQGNSA. CDR3 length: 13 residues. The CDR3 sequence: CASSSGPATEAFF. The CDR3 bases are TGTGCCAGCAGCTCGGGGCCTGCAACTGAAGCTTTCTTT.

There are many counts of this clonotype. V usage is TRBV3-1 and J usage is TRBJ2-7; the D gene could be TRBD1 or TRBD2 (5 bases each). The V end was cut by 4 bases, the J end by 7 bases, with 17 bases between. Germline V gene data show CDR1 as LGHDT and CDR2 as YNNKEL (reference sequence). This CDR3 has 14 amino acids. The CDR3 is CASSLAGDLGEQYF. As DNA, the CDR3 is TGTGCCAGCAGCCTAGCCGGGGACCTGGGGGAGCAGTACTTC.

This clonotype was observed many times. The chain joins TRBV28 to TRBJ2-7; 10 bases match TRBD2. This CDR3 contains 15 residues. The V gene's germline CDR1 is MDHEN and CDR2 SYDVKM. Losses at the gene ends were 5 bases for V and 4 bases for J; bases not matched to a gene: 8. CDR3 in amino acids: CASSQPGLARYEQYF. Written as DNA, the CDR3 is TGTGCCAGCAGTCAGCCGGGACTAGCGAGATACGAGCAGTACTTC.

This clonotype was recorded a few times. The rearrangement links TRBV27 to TRBJ2-1, with 7 bases fitting TRBD1. V dropped 7 bases and J dropped 1; count of bases not matched to a gene: 13. CDR1 MNHEY and CDR2 SMNVEV come from the germline V gene (reference sequence). The CDR3 totals 17 residues. CDR3 in amino acids: CASTVGGQGVSYNEQFF. The CDR3 DNA follows: TGTGCCAGCACCGTAGGGGGCCAGGGGGTTTCCTACAATGAGCAGTTCTTC.

This sequence joins TRBV20-1 and TRBJ2-2, with 7 bases matching TRBD2. The trim removed 0 bases at V and 3 bases at J, leaving 4 bases unmatched. CDR1 DFQATT and CDR2 SNEGSKA come from the germline V gene (reference sequence). The CDR3 totals 15 residues. CDR3 in DNA: TGCAGTGCTAGAGATAGCGGGTTCTACACCGGGGAGCTGTTTTTT. Amino acid sequence: CSARDSGFYTGELFF.

This sequence joins TRBV5-1 and TRBJ2-1; 8 bases are shared with TRBD2. The CDR3 has 16 residues. After removal of 1 base from V and 6 bases from J, the junction contained 9 bases not matched to a gene. CDR1 SGHRS and CDR2 YFSETQ come from the germline V gene. The CDR3 sequence: CASSLTSGFIPNEQFF. In nucleotides, the CDR3 is TGCGCCAGCAGCTTGACTAGCGGCTTTATCCCCAATGAGCAGTTCTTC.

In its sample, this clonotype was seen a few times. The V gene is TRBV12-5, the J gene TRBJ2-5; D is undetermined. V was clipped by 1 base and J by 0 bases, with 6 bases between them. The germline V gene has CDR1 LGHNT and CDR2 FRNRAP. The CDR3 is 14 residues long. In DNA form, the CDR3 reads TGTGCTAGTGGTTTGGACAGTTACCAAGAGACCCAGTACTTC. Its protein product is CASGLDSYQETQYF.

This clonotype was counted between two and nine times. A much larger clone lies one base from this, so it may be a read error. The chain carries TRBV20-1 and TRBJ2-5, with 15 nucleotides matching TRBD2. V was pared by 5 bases and J by 9 bases, with 10 bases of the junction left unmatched. CDR3 length: 15 amino acids. The V gene's germline CDR1 is DFQATT and CDR2 SNEGSKA (reference sequence). The CDR3 DNA follows: TGCAGTGCTCTGGGACTAGCGGGAGGCAGGGAGGCCCAGTACTTC. Translation gives CSALGLAGGREAQYF.

Many counts were recorded for this clonotype. V and J are TRBV5-5 and TRBJ2-7; D may match TRBD1 or TRBD2 (5 bases each). V was trimmed by 2 bases and J by 0 bases, leaving 12 bases between them. The CDR3 extends over 15 amino acids. From germline, CDR1 is SGHKS and CDR2 YYEKEE (reference sequence). The CDR3 DNA reads as TGTGCCAGCAGCTTTCCCGGGACGGTCTCCTACGAGCAGTACTTC. It is translated as CASSFPGTVSYEQYF.

This clonotype was seen ten or more times. The chain links TRBV7-2 to TRBJ2-1; TRBD2 aligns across 11 bases. In germline, CDR1 is SGHTA, CDR2 FQGNSA. The V gene end was trimmed by 5 bases and the J gene end by 6 bases; junction bases not matched to a gene: 9. This CDR3 has 16 amino acids. The CDR3 is CASSNSRLAGGNEQFF. CDR3 sequence (DNA): TGTGCCAGCAGCAACTCGAGGCTAGCGGGAGGCAATGAGCAGTTCTTC.

This chain uses TRBV15 with TRBJ1-2; 9 bases are a match to TRBD1. Germline values: CDR1 LNHNV, CDR2 YYDKDF (reference sequence). V gave up 5 bases and J gave up 5 bases; unmatched junction bases: 3. The CDR3 loop spans 13 amino acids. Written as DNA, the CDR3 is TGTGCCACCAGCCTCGACAGGGGGTATGGCTACACCTTC. Its protein is CATSLDRGYGYTF.

The chain uses TRBV10-3 and TRBJ2-3, with D possibly being TRBD2 (6 bases). With 2 bases removed from V and 0 bases from J, the gap between germline ends came to 9 bases. Germline V CDR1 and CDR2: ENHRY, SYGVKD. The CDR3 extends over 15 amino acids. The chain's CDR3 is CAISERGMSTDTQYF. DNA of the CDR3: TGTGCCATCAGTGAGCGCGGGATGAGCACAGATACGCAGTATTTT.

The sample holds many counts of this clonotype. The CDR3 DNA is TGCGCCAGCAGCCCCCAGGGGGTAGCGGGAGTCCTCGTATACAATGAGCAGTTCTTC. It yields the protein CASSPQGVAGVLVYNEQFF. V usage is TRBV5-1 and J usage is TRBJ2-1; 9 nucleotides match TRBD2. Germline V gene data show CDR1 as SGHRS and CDR2 as YFSETQ. The junction had 18 bases not matched to a gene; V was cut back by 4 bases and J by 4 bases. This CDR3 is built from 19 residues.

This clonotype occurred many times. V and J are TRBV28 and TRBJ2-5; 8 bases fit TRBD1. The CDR3 extends over 13 amino acids. Trimming at V came to 5 bases and at J to 9 bases, leaving 8 bases not matched to a gene. Germline V gene sequence: CDR1 MDHEN, CDR2 SYDVKM. The CDR3 here is CASSRTGSLAQYF. The CDR3 DNA is TGTGCCAGCAGTCGGACAGGGTCATTGGCCCAGTACTTC.

The chain couples TRBV7-3 to TRBJ1-6; a possible D gene is TRBD1 (5 bases). V was trimmed by 5 bases and J by 7 bases, leaving 9 bases between them. Germline V gene lookup returns CDR1 SGHTA and CDR2 FQGTGA. CDR3 length: 13 residues. CDR3 in amino acids: CASSRGGNSPLHF. The CDR3 DNA reads as TGTGCCAGCAGCCGCGGGGGGAATTCACCCCTCCACTTT.

This clonotype was seen ten or more times. The V and J genes are TRBV27 and TRBJ2-1, with 9 bases aligning to TRBD1. Germline CDR1 MNHEY, CDR2 SMNVEV (reference sequence). The CDR3 runs to 14 residues. With 6 bases clipped from V and 7 bases from J, the junction kept 7 bases outside the gene matches. The CDR3 nucleotides are TGTGCCAGCAGAGACGAGACAGGGGGTAATGAGCAGTTCTTC. As protein: CASRDETGGNEQFF.

There are a few counts of this clonotype. The chain employs TRBV7-2 and TRBJ2-1, with TRBD2 matching 7 bases. From germline, CDR1 is SGHTA and CDR2 FQGNSA. V trimming: 5 bases; J trimming: 1 base; junction bases outside the gene matches: 5. The CDR3 sequence is 15 residues long. The CDR3 loop is CASSPWGGSYNEQFF. CDR3 sequence (DNA): TGTGCCAGCAGCCCGTGGGGGGGGTCCTACAATGAGCAGTTCTTC.

This clonotype was seen many times. The CDR3 loop is CASSPWGDAGSAEDGYTF. The CDR3 DNA sequence: TGTGCCAGCAGCCCCTGGGGCGATGCGGGATCCGCAGAAGATGGCTACACCTTC. The chain combines TRBV3-1 with TRBJ1-2, with a tentative D call TRBD1 (5 bases). Germline V gives CDR1 LGHDT, CDR2 YNNKEL (reference sequence). Trimming removed 4 bases at V and 6 bases at J, with 27 bases between. This CDR3 is built from 18 residues.

As regards this clonotype: The junction departs from germline at one end; a sequencing error may be responsible. The chain joins TRBV27 to TRBJ1-2, with 8 bases lining up with TRBD1. The CDR3 sequence is 13 residues long. Germline values: CDR1 MNHEY, CDR2 SMNVEV (reference sequence). The CDR3 protein is CASSFGQGYGCTF. For the CDR3, the DNA is TGTGCCAGCAGCTTCGGACAGGGCTATGGCTGCACCTTC.